Sequencing of this T cell receptor (beta chain) was carried out in a study of cytomegalovirus exposure and HLA in healthy donors. Overall study context: The 120 or so validation repertoires used a platform that matched the one used for the roughly 700 first-cohort repertoires, as a later analysis reported. General study results and limits: Subsequent analysis showed first-cohort TCR clusters tending to co-occur in some 110 validation repertoires.

With respect to this clone: Its antigen is not identified.

Some clones are missing from TCRdb's copy, which holds only in-frame ones; the method was immunoSEQ multiplex PCR. This table has roughly 190,000 clones, approximately 86% appearing once. This CDR3 is built from 17 residues. CDR1 is LGHNA and CDR2 is YSLEER in the germline V gene. V lost 1 base and J lost 6, with 18 bases in between. The chain couples TRBV4-3 to TRBJ2-2; D may correspond to TRBD1 or TRBD2 (5 bases each). The receptor comes from a man aged 30 to 39 in good health and CMV-seropositive. The specimen sequenced was PBMCs. The CDR3 reads CASSQGLPGRVPGELFF. As DNA, the CDR3 is TGCGCCAGCAGCCAAGGCCTGCCAGGGAGAGTCCCCGGGGAGCTGTTTTTT.